Presented here are 9 T cell receptor beta chains from one specimen sequenced in a study of blood T cell repertoires in COVID-19. Assay used: immunoSEQ multiplex PCR; TCRdb lists only in-frame clones, some missing. Of around 400,000 clones listed, about 87% are singletons. What was sequenced was peripheral blood. These receptors came from a woman aged 55 to 70 with COVID-19, enrolled during active disease.

This clone was observed once. This chain links TRBV19 with TRBJ1-2; D perhaps matches TRBD1 (5 bases). This CDR3 spans 15 amino acids. V was cut by 3 bases and J by 4 bases, with 15 bases left in between. Germline values: CDR1 LNHDA, CDR2 SQIVND (reference sequence). The CDR3 coding sequence is TGTGCCAGTAGTATCCCGGGGGTCCCTTTCTATGGCTACACCTTC. This gives the protein CASSIPGVPFYGYTF.

The V and J genes are TRBV5-1 and TRBJ2-5, with a possible D match to TRBD2 (6 bases). CDR1 and CDR2 (germline): SGHRS, YFSETQ. The CDR3 covers 15 residues. V lost 4 bases and J 4 bases, leaving 17 bases between the germline ends. Written as DNA, the CDR3 is TGCGCCAGCAGCCGCCTGGGCGGGGCCAGAGAGACCCAGTACTTC. This codes for CASSRLGGARETQYF.

V gene TRBV24-1 combines with J gene TRBJ1-5; D uncertain. This CDR3 contains 14 residues. The V gene's germline CDR1 is KGHDR and CDR2 SFDVKD. V was shortened by 4 bases and J by 4 bases, with 10 bases between the two germline ends. CDR3 protein: CATSEPHRNQPQHF. CDR3 coding DNA: TGTGCCACCAGTGAGCCCCACAGAAATCAGCCCCAGCATTTT.

The chain has TRBV7-9 and TRBJ1-6; unclear D gene. The V gene's germline CDR1 is SEHNR and CDR2 FQNEAQ (reference sequence). This CDR3 has 19 residues. Trimming cost V 5 bases and J 0 bases, with 20 bases left between them. The CDR3 region is CASSGRRGEESSYNSPLHF. The CDR3 DNA is TGTGCCAGCAGCGGCCGGCGGGGAGAGGAAAGCTCCTATAATTCACCCCTCCACTTT.

This clone showed up just once. The rearrangement uses TRBV5-1 and TRBJ1-1, with 10 bases lining up with TRBD1. Trimming cost V 2 bases and J 4 bases; bases outside gene matches: 5. The CDR3 is 15 residues long. Germline CDR1 is SGHRS and CDR2 is YFSETQ. The CDR3 DNA is TGCGCCAGCAGCTTTTTGACAGGGGGCATCACTGAAGCTTTCTTT. Translated: CASSFLTGGITEAFF.

The chain uses TRBV10-1 and TRBJ1-2; 9 bases agree with TRBD1. This CDR3 comprises 15 residues. CDR1 is WNHNN, CDR2 SYGVQD, per germline (reference sequence). Losses at the gene ends were 10 bases for V and 5 bases for J; bases not matched to a gene: 14. The DNA for the CDR3 is TGCGCCATCATCCCCCCGGGACAGGGAAGGTATGGCTACACCTTC. This codes for CAIIPPGQGRYGYTF.

The V call is TRBV7-8, the J call TRBJ1-6, with 7 nucleotides matching TRBD1. Germline assignment: CDR1 SGHVS and CDR2 FQNEAQ. CDR3 size: 16 residues. V gave up 5 bases and J gave up 4 bases; unmatched junction bases: 8. The DNA for the CDR3 is TGTGCCAGCAGCCCGAGGGACAGCTTGTATAATTCACCCCTCCACTTT. Translation gives CASSPRDSLYNSPLHF.

This chain uses TRBV29-1 with TRBJ2-3; a weak D match, TRBD2 (7 bases). CDR1 is SQVTM and CDR2 is ANQGSEA in the germline V gene. The CDR3 contains 16 residues. The germline V and J ends were trimmed by 3 bases and 2 bases, with 18 bases remaining between them. CDR3 region: CSVEGVGGGVTDTQYF. DNA of the CDR3: TGCAGCGTTGAGGGCGTGGGAGGGGGTGTCACAGATACGCAGTATTTT.

This chain uses TRBV10-3 with TRBJ1-1; TRBD1 agrees at 9 bases. Losses at the gene ends were 4 bases for V and 6 bases for J; bases not matched to a gene: 0. Germline V gives CDR1 ENHRY, CDR2 SYGVKD. The CDR3 length is 12 residues. CDR3 loop: CAISGQGAEAFF. As DNA, the CDR3 is TGTGCCATCAGTGGACAGGGGGCTGAAGCTTTCTTT.